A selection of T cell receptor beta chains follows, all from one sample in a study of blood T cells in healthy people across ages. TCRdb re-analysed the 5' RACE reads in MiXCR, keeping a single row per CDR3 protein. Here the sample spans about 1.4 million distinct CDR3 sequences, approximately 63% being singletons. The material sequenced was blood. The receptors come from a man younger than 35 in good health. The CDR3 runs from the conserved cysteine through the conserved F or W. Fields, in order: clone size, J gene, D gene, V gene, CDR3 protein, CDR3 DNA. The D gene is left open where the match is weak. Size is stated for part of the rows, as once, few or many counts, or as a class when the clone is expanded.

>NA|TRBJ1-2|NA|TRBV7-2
CASSLERQGGNGYTF
TGTGCCAGCAGCTTAGAAAGGCAGGGAGGGAATGGCTACACCTTC
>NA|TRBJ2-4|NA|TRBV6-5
CASSYGGAQNIQYF
TGTGCCAGCAGTTACGGGGGGGCCCAAAACATTCAGTACTTC
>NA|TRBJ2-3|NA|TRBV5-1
CASSLEFQRGTDTQYF
TGCGCCAGCAGCTTGGAATTCCAGCGAGGCACAGATACGCAGTATTTT
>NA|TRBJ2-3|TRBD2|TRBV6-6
CATNAGGDTSTDTQYF
TGTGCCACCAACGCGGGAGGGGACACTAGCACAGATACGCAGTATTTT
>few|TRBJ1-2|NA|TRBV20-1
CSARMFRNVGYTF
TGCAGTGCTAGGATGTTTAGAAACGTTGGCTACACCTTC
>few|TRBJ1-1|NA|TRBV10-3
CAISEGKGPNTEAFF
TGTGCCATCAGTGAGGGTAAAGGGCCAAACACTGAAGCTTTCTTT
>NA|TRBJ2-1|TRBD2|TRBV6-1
CASMRGSSYNEQFF
TGTGCCAGCATGCGCGGGAGCTCCTACAATGAGCAGTTCTTC
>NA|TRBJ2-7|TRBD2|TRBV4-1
CASSQFTGGPYEQYF
TGCGCCAGCAGCCAATTTACGGGAGGGCCCTACGAGCAGTACTTC
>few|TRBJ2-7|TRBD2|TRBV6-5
CASSYFQGLAGGSYEQYF
TGTGCCAGCAGTTACTTTCAGGGTCTAGCGGGAGGCTCCTACGAGCAGTACTTC
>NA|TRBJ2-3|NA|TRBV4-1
CASSQGYQFSTDTQYF
TGCGCCAGCAGCCAGGGGTACCAGTTTAGCACAGATACGCAGTATTTT
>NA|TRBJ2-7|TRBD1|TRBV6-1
CASSEHQGQSSYNEQYF
TGTGCCAGCAGCGAACACCAGGGACAGAGCTCCTACAATGAGCAGTACTTC
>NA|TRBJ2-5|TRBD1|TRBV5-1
CASSPGTGSWETQYF
TGCGCCAGCAGCCCCGGGACAGGGAGTTGGGAGACCCAGTACTTC
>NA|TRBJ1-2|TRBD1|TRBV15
CATSRALDRGGYTF
TGTGCCACCAGCAGAGCGTTGGACAGGGGTGGCTACACCTTC
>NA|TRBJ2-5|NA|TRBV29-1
CSVGTALYQETQYF
TGCAGCGTGGGGACTGCTCTGTACCAGGAGACCCAGTACTTC
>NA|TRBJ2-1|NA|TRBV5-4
CASSDWYGGSGNVQFF
TGTGCCAGCAGCGATTGGTATGGGGGATCCGGGAATGTGCAGTTCTTC
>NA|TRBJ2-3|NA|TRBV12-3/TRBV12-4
CASGLLGVRTDTQYF
TGTGCCAGCGGACTACTCGGGGTCCGCACAGATACGCAGTATTTT
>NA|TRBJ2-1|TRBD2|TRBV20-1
CSATRASGSSEQFF
TGCAGTGCTACCCGGGCTAGCGGGAGCAGTGAGCAGTTCTTC
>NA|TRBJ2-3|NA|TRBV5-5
CASSRSMGTSTDTQYF
TGTGCCAGCAGCAGAAGCATGGGCACTAGCACAGATACGCAGTATTTT
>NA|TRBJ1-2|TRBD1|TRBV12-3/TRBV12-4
CASSLYRDSLDYGYTF
TGTGCCAGCAGTTTATATAGGGACAGCCTGGACTATGGCTACACCTTC
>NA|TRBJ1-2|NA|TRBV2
CASSEFLSLQTNYGYTF
TGTGCCAGCAGTGAATTTCTGTCACTACAAACAAACTATGGCTACACCTTC
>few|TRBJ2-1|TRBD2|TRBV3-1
CASSQVNPSGDSEQFF
TGTGCCAGCAGCCAAGTGAATCCTAGCGGGGACAGTGAGCAGTTCTTC
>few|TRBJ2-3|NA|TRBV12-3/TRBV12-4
CASSLGWDTQYF
TGTGCCAGCAGCCTCGGATGGGACACGCAGTATTTT
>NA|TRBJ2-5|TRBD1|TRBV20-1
CSARETGGWETQYF
TGCAGTGCTAGGGAAACAGGGGGCTGGGAGACCCAGTACTTC
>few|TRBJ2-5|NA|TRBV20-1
CSARWGQETQYF
TGCAGTGCCAGGTGGGGTCAAGAGACCCAGTACTTC
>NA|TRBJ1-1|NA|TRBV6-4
CASSDGGADTEAFF
TGTGCCAGCAGTGATGGGGGGGCTGACACTGAAGCTTTCTTT
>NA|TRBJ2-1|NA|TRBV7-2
CASSYLVLSAYNEQFF
TGTGCCAGCAGCTACCTCGTCCTAAGCGCCTACAATGAGCAGTTCTTC
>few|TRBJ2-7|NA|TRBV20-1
CSAREKTGTYEQYF
TGCAGTGCTAGAGAAAAGACAGGAACCTACGAGCAGTACTTC
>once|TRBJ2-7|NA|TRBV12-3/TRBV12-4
CASSGLSSSYEQYF
TGTGCCAGCAGTGGACTATCGAGCTCCTACGAGCAGTACTTC
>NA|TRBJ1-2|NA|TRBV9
CASSVLWGGSTDGYTF
TGTGCCAGCAGCGTGTTGTGGGGGGGGTCGACAGACGGCTACACCTTC
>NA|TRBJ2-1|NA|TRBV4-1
CASSFQGPGYNEQFF
TGCGCCAGCAGCTTTCAGGGGCCAGGGTACAATGAGCAGTTCTTC
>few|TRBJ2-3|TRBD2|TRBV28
CASSFGSGGGTQYF
TGTGCCAGCAGTTTTGGTAGCGGGGGAGGTACGCAGTATTTT
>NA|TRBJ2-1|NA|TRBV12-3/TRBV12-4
CASSLIVSHYPSGNEQFF
TGTGCCAGCAGTTTAATTGTGTCACACTATCCCTCGGGCAATGAGCAGTTCTTC
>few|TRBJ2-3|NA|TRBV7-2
CASSFQTATDTQYF
TGTGCCAGCAGCTTTCAGACAGCCACAGATACGCAGTATTTT